This T cell receptor (beta chain) derives from a study of blood T cell repertoires in COVID-19. Study as a whole: The United States, Italy and Spain were the sources of the acute and convalescent COVID-19 samples. T cells, B-cell-depleted T cells, or PBMCs supplied cDNA or gDNA.

The authors' processing: Amplification of reference gene primers provided the estimated nucleated cell counts. TCRdb keeps only in-frame clones here, not all; method: immunoSEQ multiplex PCR. D and trimming come from the DNA, and the V and J calls and clone size come from that table. The sample lists around 200,000 clones; under 90% were seen once. This CDR3 comprises 16 residues. Trimming removed 5 bases from V and 2 bases from J; junction bases left unmatched: 10. Germline V lookup: CDR1 SGHVS, CDR2 FNYEAQ. The source of this sequence is a man between 35 and 55 years old with acute or convalescent COVID-19. Sample: peripheral blood. The rearrangement joins TRBV7-6 to TRBJ2-5; 8 bases match TRBD1. The CDR3 sequence: CASSPRQGSLQETQYF. Here the CDR3 DNA reads TGTGCCAGCAGCCCCAGACAGGGGTCCTTACAAGAGACCCAGTACTTC.